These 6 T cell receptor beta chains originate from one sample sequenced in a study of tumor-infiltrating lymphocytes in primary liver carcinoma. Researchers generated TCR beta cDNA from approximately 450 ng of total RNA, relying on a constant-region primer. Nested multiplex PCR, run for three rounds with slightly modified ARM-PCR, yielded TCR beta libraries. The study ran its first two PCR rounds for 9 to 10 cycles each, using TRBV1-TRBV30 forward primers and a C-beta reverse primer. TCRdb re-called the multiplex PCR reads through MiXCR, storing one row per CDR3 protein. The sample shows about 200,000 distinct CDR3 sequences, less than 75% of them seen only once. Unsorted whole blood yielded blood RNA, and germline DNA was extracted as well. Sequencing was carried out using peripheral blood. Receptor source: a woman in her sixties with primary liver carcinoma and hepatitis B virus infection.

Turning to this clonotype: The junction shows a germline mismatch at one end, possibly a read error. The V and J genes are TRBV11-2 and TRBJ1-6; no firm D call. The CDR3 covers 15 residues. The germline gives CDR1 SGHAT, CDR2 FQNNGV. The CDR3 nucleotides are TGCGCCAGCAGCTTAGAGATAGGAGGCAATTCACCCCTCCACTTT. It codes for CASSLEIGGNSPLHF.

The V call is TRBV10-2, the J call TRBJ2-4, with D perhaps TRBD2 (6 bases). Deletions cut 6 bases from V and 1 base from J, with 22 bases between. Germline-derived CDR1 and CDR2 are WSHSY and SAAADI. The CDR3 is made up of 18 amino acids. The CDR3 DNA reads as TGCGCCAGCAGCATGAGGAGGGAGGTGAATGTGGCCAAAAACATTCAGTACTTC. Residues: CASSMRREVNVAKNIQYF.

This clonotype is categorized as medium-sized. In nucleotides, the CDR3 is TGTGCCAGCAGCTTAGATTTCGCTTATTCACCCCTCCACTTT. It specifies CASSLDFAYSPLHF. This rearrangement joins TRBV11-2 to TRBJ1-6; no firm D call. Germline V gives CDR1 SGHAT, CDR2 FQNNGV. Trimming removed 0 bases from V and 8 bases from J, with 8 bases in between. The CDR3 is made up of 14 amino acids. Combining the CDR3 with reference TRBV11-2 and TRBJ1-6 gives the whole variable domain EAGVAQSPRYKIIEKRQSVAFWCNPISGHATLYWYQQILGQGPKLLIQFQNNGVVDDSQLPKDRFSAERLKGVDSTLKIQPAKLEDSAVYLCASSLDFAYSPLHFGNGTRLTVT.

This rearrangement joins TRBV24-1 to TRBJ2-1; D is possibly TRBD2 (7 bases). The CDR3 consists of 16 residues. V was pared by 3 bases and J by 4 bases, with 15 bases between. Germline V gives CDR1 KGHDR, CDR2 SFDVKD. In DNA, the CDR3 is TGTGCCACCAGTGATGCTAGGGGGGGGCATTACAATGAGCAGTTCTTC. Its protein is CATSDARGGHYNEQFF.

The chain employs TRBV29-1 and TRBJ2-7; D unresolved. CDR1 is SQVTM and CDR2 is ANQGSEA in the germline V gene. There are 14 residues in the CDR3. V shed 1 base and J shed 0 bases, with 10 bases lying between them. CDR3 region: CSVEAQPPSYEQYF. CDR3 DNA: TGCAGCGTTGAAGCTCAGCCACCCTCCTACGAGCAGTACTTC.

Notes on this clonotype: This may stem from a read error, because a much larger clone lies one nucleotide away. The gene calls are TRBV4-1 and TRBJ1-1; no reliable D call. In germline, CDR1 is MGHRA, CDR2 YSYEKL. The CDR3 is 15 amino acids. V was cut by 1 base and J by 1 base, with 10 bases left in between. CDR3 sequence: CASSQGGGSNTEAFF. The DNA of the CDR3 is TGCGCCAGCAGCCAAGGGGGAGGCTCGAACACTGAAGCTTTCTTT.